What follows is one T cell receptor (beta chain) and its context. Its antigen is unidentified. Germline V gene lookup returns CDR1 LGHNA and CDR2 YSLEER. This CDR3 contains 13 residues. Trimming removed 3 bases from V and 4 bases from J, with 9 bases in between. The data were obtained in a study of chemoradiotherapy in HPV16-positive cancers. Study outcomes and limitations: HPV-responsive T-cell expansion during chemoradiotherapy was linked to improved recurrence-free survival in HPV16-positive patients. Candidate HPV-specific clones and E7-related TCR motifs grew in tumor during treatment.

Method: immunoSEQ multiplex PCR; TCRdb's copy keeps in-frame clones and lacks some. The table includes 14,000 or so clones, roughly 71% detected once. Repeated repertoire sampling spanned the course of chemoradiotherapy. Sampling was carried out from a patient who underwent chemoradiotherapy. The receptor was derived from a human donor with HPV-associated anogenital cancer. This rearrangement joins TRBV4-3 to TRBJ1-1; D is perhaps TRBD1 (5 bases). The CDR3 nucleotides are TGCGCCAGCAGCCAGATGGGGCTCACTGAAGCTTTCTTT. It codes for CASSQMGLTEAFF.